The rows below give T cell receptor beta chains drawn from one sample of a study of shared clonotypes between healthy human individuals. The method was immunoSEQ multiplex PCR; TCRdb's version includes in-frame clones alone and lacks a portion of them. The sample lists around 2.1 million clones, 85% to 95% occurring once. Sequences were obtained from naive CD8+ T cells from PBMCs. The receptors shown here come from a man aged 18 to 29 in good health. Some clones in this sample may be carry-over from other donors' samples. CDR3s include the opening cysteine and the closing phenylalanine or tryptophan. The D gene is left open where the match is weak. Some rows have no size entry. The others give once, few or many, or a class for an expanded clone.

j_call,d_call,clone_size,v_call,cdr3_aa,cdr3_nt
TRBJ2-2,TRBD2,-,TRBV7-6,CASTQAGVNTGELFF,TGTGCCAGCACCCAGGCGGGAGTGAACACCGGGGAGCTGTTTTTT
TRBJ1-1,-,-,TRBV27,CASSLGGQLNTEAFF,TGTGCCAGCAGTTTAGGGGGACAATTGAACACTGAAGCTTTCTTT
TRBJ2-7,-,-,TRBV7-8,CASSLRRLDYEQYF,TGTGCCAGCAGCTTAAGGCGACTAGACTACGAGCAGTACTTC
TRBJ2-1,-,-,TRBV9,CASSVQTQGLPYNEQFF,TGTGCCAGCAGCGTACAAACCCAGGGGTTACCCTACAATGAGCAGTTCTTC
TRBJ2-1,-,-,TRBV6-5,CASSLSTESNEQFF,TGTGCCAGCAGCCTGTCGACAGAGAGCAATGAGCAGTTCTTC
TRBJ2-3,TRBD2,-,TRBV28,CASSFLPRTSGIRTDTQYF,TGTGCCAGCAGTTTCCTCCCCCGGACTAGCGGGATTCGCACAGATACGCAGTATTTT
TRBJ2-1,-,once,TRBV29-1,CSVDGQFEFRDEQFF,TGCAGCGTTGATGGCCAGTTCGAGTTTAGGGATGAGCAGTTCTTC
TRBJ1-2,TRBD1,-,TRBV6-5,CASSYSDRGYGYTF,TGTGCCAGCAGTTACTCGGACAGGGGTTATGGCTACACCTTC
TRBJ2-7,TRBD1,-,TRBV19,CASGLTGTVIYEQYF,TGTGCCAGTGGCCTTACAGGGACAGTTATCTACGAGCAGTACTTC
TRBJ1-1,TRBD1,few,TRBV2,CASSRTGGHSTEAFF,TGTGCCAGCAGTAGGACAGGGGGGCATAGCACTGAAGCTTTCTTT
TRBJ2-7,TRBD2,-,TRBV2,CASTNGLAGSTGYEQYF,TGTGCCAGCACTAATGGACTAGCGGGAAGTACTGGCTACGAGCAGTACTTC
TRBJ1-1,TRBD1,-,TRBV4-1,CASSESQQGGWTEAFF,TGCGCCAGCAGCGAGAGCCAACAGGGGGGCTGGACTGAAGCTTTCTTT
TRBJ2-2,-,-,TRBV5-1,CASAWASNTGELFF,TGCGCCAGCGCTTGGGCCTCGAACACCGGGGAGCTGTTTTTT
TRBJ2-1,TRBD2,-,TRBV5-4,CASSYRLAGEDEQFF,TGTGCCAGCAGCTACCGACTAGCGGGAGAGGATGAGCAGTTCTTC
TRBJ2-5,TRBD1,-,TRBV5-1,CASRTAPRGYREETQYF,TGCGCCAGCAGGACTGCCCCCAGGGGGTATAGGGAAGAGACCCAGTACTTC
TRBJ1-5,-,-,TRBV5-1,CASSLGGAQPQHF,TGCGCCAGCAGCTTGGGAGGGGCTCAGCCCCAGCATTTT
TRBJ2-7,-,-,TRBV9,CASRNSGDPLYF,TGTGCCAGCAGGAACTCCGGGGATCCCCTTTACTTC
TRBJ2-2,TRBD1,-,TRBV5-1,CASSFHRDRVTGELFF,TGCGCCAGCAGCTTCCACCGGGACAGAGTCACCGGGGAGCTGTTTTTT
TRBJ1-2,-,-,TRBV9,CASSFPLGGGYGYTF,TGTGCCAGCAGCTTCCCCCTGGGGGGAGGCTATGGCTACACCTTC
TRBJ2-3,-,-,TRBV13,CASSWNLAISTDTQYF,TGTGCCAGCAGCTGGAATCTAGCGATAAGCACAGATACGCAGTATTTT
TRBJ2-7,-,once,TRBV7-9,CASSTVARYEQYF,TGTGCCAGCAGCACTGTCGCGAGATACGAGCAGTACTTC
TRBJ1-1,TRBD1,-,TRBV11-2,CASSFGTEGFTEAFF,TGTGCCAGCAGCTTTGGGACAGAAGGCTTCACTGAAGCTTTCTTT
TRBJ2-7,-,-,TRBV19,CASALASSYEQYF,TGTGCCAGTGCCCTAGCGAGCTCCTACGAGCAGTACTTC
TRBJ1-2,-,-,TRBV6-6,CASSYSADYGYTF,TGTGCCAGCAGTTACTCGGCTGATTATGGCTACACCTTC
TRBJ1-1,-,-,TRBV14,CASSQVGRGDTEAFF,TGTGCCAGCAGCCAAGTTGGAAGGGGAGACACTGAAGCTTTCTTT
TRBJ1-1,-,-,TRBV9,CASSPGVGTEAFF,TGTGCCAGCAGCCCTGGGGTTGGCACTGAAGCTTTCTTT
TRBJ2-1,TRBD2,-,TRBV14,CASSQGPSRRELYNEQFF,TGTGCCAGCAGCCAAGGTCCTTCTAGGCGGGAGCTCTACAATGAGCAGTTCTTC
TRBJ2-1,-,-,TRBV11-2,CASRMPGPNEQFF,TGTGCCAGCAGAATGCCTGGACCCAATGAGCAGTTCTTC
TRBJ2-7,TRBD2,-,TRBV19,CASSEGKLAGGPFYEQYF,TGTGCCAGTAGCGAGGGGAAACTAGCGGGAGGGCCTTTCTACGAGCAGTACTTC
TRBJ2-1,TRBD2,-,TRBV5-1,CASRLAGDEQFF,TGCGCCAGCAGACTAGCGGGAGATGAGCAGTTCTTC
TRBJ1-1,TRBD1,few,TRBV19,CASSIGTANTEAFF,TGTGCCAGTAGTATCGGGACAGCGAACACTGAAGCTTTCTTT
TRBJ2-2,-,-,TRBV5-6,CASSSRGGTGELFF,TGTGCCAGCAGCTCGAGGGGCGGCACCGGGGAGCTGTTTTTT
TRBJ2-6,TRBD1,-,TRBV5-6,CASSFGTDLSGANVLTF,TGTGCCAGCAGCTTTGGGACAGACCTCTCTGGGGCCAACGTCCTGACTTTC
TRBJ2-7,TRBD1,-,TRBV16,CASSHPGQGANYEQYF,TGTGCCAGCAGCCACCCGGGACAGGGGGCGAACTACGAGCAGTACTTC
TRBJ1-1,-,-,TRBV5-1,CASSWGGTEAFF,TGCGCCAGCAGCTGGGGAGGGACTGAAGCTTTCTTT
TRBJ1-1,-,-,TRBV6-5,CASSYSKRQGMTEAFF,TGTGCCAGCAGTTACTCGAAGAGGCAGGGTATGACTGAAGCTTTCTTT
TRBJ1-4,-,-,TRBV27,CASSPQPTARTNEKLFF,TGTGCCAGCAGTCCACAACCGACAGCCCGTACTAATGAAAAACTGTTTTTT
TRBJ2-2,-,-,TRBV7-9,CASSLQGGNTGELFF,TGTGCCAGCAGCTTGCAGGGGGGGAACACCGGGGAGCTGTTTTTT
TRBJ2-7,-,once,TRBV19,CASSIDLELRGTYEQYF,TGTGCCAGTAGTATAGATCTAGAGCTCCGAGGCACCTACGAGCAGTACTTC
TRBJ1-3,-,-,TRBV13,CASSTPLPGYGSGNTIYF,TGTGCCAGCAGCACCCCGTTGCCGGGGTACGGCTCTGGAAACACCATATATTTT
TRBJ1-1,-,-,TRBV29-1,CSAGARPEAFF,TGCAGCGCGGGTGCACGGCCTGAAGCTTTCTTT
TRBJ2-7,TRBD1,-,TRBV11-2,CASSSGTGTSSYEQYF,TGTGCCAGCAGCTCGGGGACAGGGACCAGCTCCTACGAGCAGTACTTC
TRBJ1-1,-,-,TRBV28,CASSPPGTEAFF,TGTGCCAGCAGTCCTCCGGGCACTGAAGCTTTCTTT
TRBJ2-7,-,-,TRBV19,CASREAGTYEQYF,TGTGCCAGTAGGGAGGCGGGGACCTACGAGCAGTACTTC